This paragraph reports one T cell receptor beta chain. What it binds is not known. TCRdb's copy holds only in-frame clones and misses some; the assay was immunoSEQ multiplex PCR. The sample consists of approximately 150,000 clones, roughly 90% of them appearing once. The entry originates in a study of T cell responses to AZD1222 COVID-19 vaccine. The junction had 3 bases not matched to a gene; V was cut back by 3 bases and J by 2 bases. The CDR3 has 15 amino acids. CDR1 is LGHNA, CDR2 YSLEER, per germline. Findings and caveats of the study: Spike as a whole was targeted by vaccine-associated CD4 TCRs, dominant at 160-218 and 743-854. Repertoire sampling happened only post peak T cell response.

This sample comprised peripheral blood, obtained 28 days after the second AZD1222 dose. The J gene is TRBJ2-7, the V gene TRBV4-3; TRBD2 matches at 11 bases. The TCR originated in an adult who received the AZD1222 COVID-19 vaccine. Written as DNA, the CDR3 is TGCGCCAGCAGCCATACTAGCGGGGGCCCCTACGAGCAGTACTTC. This codes for CASSHTSGGPYEQYF.